Each of the 21 T cell receptor beta chains below was sequenced from the same sample in a study of blood T cells in healthy people across ages. The second PCR ran about 6 to 12 cycles with a sample-barcoded 5' primer and J-beta primers. Each CDR3 protein gets one entry after TCRdb re-called the 5' RACE reads with MiXCR. The sample lists hundreds of thousands of distinct CDR3 sequences; around two thirds were seen once. Sequenced input: blood. The origin of the receptors is a young man in good health.

This chain links TRBV6-2 or TRBV6-3 with TRBJ1-4; weak D call: TRBD1 (6 bases). V lost 6 bases and J lost 5, with 19 bases in between. The CDR3 is 16 residues long. Germline CDR1 MNHEY, CDR2 SVGEGT. Here the CDR3 reads CASSPLRTASNEKLFF. CDR3 DNA sequence: TGTGCCAGCAGCCCACTGCGGACAGCATCGAATGAAAAACTGTTTTTT.

This clonotype was seen only once. This chain connects TRBV20-1 to TRBJ2-7; 9 positions match TRBD1. Germline CDR1 DFQATT, CDR2 SNEGSKA (reference sequence). The CDR3 consists of 14 residues. V lost 3 bases to trimming and J lost 6 bases; unmatched junction nucleotides: 9. DNA of the CDR3: TGCAGTGCTAGGAGACAGGGGGGTCGGGGCGAGCAGTACTTC. Translation: CSARRQGGRGEQYF.

This clonotype was seen more than once but under ten times. The genes are TRBV27 and TRBJ2-7; 12 bases are a match to TRBD1. CDR1 MNHEY and CDR2 SMNVEV come from the germline V gene (reference sequence). With 4 bases clipped from V and 6 bases from J, the junction kept 7 bases outside the gene matches. The CDR3 is 15 residues long. CDR3 sequence (DNA): TGTGCCAGCAGTTATACTGCGGGACAGGGGGCCGAGCAGTACTTC. Encoded protein: CASSYTAGQGAEQYF.

The CDR3, as DNA: TGTGCCAGCAGCCCCTGGGAAGGTCCTGCCACAGATACGCAGTATTTT. Its protein is CASSPWEGPATDTQYF. The V call is TRBV9, the J call TRBJ2-3, with D unresolved. The CDR3 length is 16 residues. Trimming removed 4 bases at V and 2 bases at J, with 17 bases between. Germline V gene lookup returns CDR1 SGDLS and CDR2 YYNGEE.

CDR3 DNA sequence: TGTGCCAGCAGGACCTTGAGTAGCTCGTACGAGCAGTACTTC. This sequence encodes CASRTLSSSYEQYF. The chain links TRBV12-3 or TRBV12-4 to TRBJ2-7; D uncertain. The length of the CDR3 is 14 residues. Trimming removed 6 bases at V and 4 bases at J, with 16 bases between.

The genes are TRBV9 and TRBJ1-6; D gene ambiguous. The CDR3 consists of 15 residues. The germline CDR1 and CDR2 sequences are SGDLS and YYNGEE. Deletions cut 4 bases from V and 9 bases from J, with 17 bases between. The CDR3 region is CASSPAEGALSPLHF. The DNA for the CDR3 is TGTGCCAGCAGCCCCGCAGAGGGTGCCCTTTCACCCCTCCACTTT.

This clonotype has just a few counts. The V call is TRBV7-9, the J call TRBJ2-1; D possibly corresponds to TRBD2 (7 bases). V was trimmed by 5 bases and J by 3 bases, leaving 14 bases between them. Germline V gives CDR1 SEHNR, CDR2 FQNEAQ (reference sequence). This CDR3 contains 15 residues. CDR3 amino acids: CASSGRGAVYNEQFF. CDR3 nucleotide sequence: TGTGCCAGCAGCGGACGGGGGGCTGTCTACAATGAGCAGTTCTTC.

Note on this clonotype: The junction and the germline gene differ at one end; a read error may be behind it. The chain links TRBV7-2 to TRBJ2-4; D not resolved. This CDR3 comprises 12 residues. The germline CDR1 and CDR2 sequences are SGHTA and FQGNSA. CDR3 DNA sequence: TGTGCCAGCAGCTTAACCCTAGACATTCCGTACTTC. Its protein is CASSLTLDIPYF. Variable domain in full (rest from reference TRBV7-2 and TRBJ2-4): GAGVSQSPSNKVTEKGKDVELRCDPISGHTALYWYRQSLGQGLEFLIYFQGNSAPDKSGLPSDRFSAERTGGSVSTLTIQRTQQEDSAVYLCASSLTLDIPYFGAGTRLSVL.

This chain uses TRBV20-1 with TRBJ2-4; maybe TRBD2 (6 bases). The tail of the sequence fits TRBJ2-7 better, so the J call may be wrong. Looked up from germline, CDR1 is DFQATT and CDR2 is SNEGSKA (reference sequence). CDR3 length: 14 residues. The CDR3 region is CSAEGGTGTYEQYF. The DNA of the CDR3 is TGCAGTGCTGAGGGCGGGACTGGTACCTACGAGCAGTACTTC.

The chain links TRBV6-2 or TRBV6-3 to TRBJ2-1; 8 positions agree with TRBD2. The CDR3 is made up of 17 amino acids. J lost 3 bases, V lost 4 bases, and 11 bases had no gene match. CDR1 and CDR2 (germline): MNHEY, SVGEGT. CDR3 sequence: CASSSFSRGGDYNEQFF. As DNA, the CDR3 is TGTGCCAGCAGTTCCTTTTCCCGGGGGGGCGACTACAATGAGCAGTTCTTC.

The chain links TRBV5-4 to TRBJ1-1, with a possible D match to TRBD1 (5 bases). The CDR3 runs to 14 residues. The V end lost 0 bases, the J end lost 10 bases, and 16 bases lay between the germline ends. Germline V lookup: CDR1 SGHNT, CDR2 YYREEE (reference sequence). The CDR3 DNA reads TGTGCCAGCAGCTTGGGGGTCGGGGGAAGGGGAGCTTTCTTT. This encodes CASSLGVGGRGAFF.

This clonotype is a singleton in its sample. This chain joins TRBV10-3 and TRBJ1-4; the D gene is possibly TRBD1 (5 bases). Germline values: CDR1 ENHRY, CDR2 SYGVKD. This CDR3 has 16 amino acids. V was shortened by 3 bases and J by 7 bases, with 18 bases between the two germline ends. CDR3 DNA sequence: TGTGCCATCAGTGAATGGTTGGGGGGGGACGGTGAAAAACTGTTTTTT. Protein sequence: CAISEWLGGDGEKLFF.

The chain links TRBV20-1 to TRBJ1-2; D is ambiguous. The germline V gene encodes CDR1 DFQATT and CDR2 SNEGSKA (reference sequence). V dropped 3 bases and J dropped 0 bases, with 17 bases sitting between them. CDR3 length equals 16 residues. Here the CDR3 DNA reads TGCAGTGCTAGTGGCCTGGGGAAGCGAACTAACTATGGCTACACCTTC. Its translation: CSASGLGKRTNYGYTF.

This clonotype was picked up a small number of times. The V gene is TRBV6-6, the J gene TRBJ2-1; 9 bases are a match to TRBD2. CDR1 MNHNY and CDR2 SVGAGI come from the germline V gene (reference sequence). The CDR3 runs 14 residues. The ends lost 4 bases at V and 7 bases at J; junction bases unmatched: 5. CDR3 in amino acids: CASSFSGGVNEQFF. As DNA, the CDR3 is TGTGCCAGCAGTTTTAGCGGGGGCGTGAATGAGCAGTTCTTC.

This clonotype was recorded a few times. The gene calls are TRBV6-5 and TRBJ2-5, with 9 bases fitting TRBD2. This CDR3 is built from 13 residues. The germline V gene has CDR1 MNHEY and CDR2 SVGAGI. Germline trimming cut 9 bases from V and 4 bases from J; bases unmatched to any gene: 6. CDR3 sequence reads: CASTPGLAETQYF. The CDR3 DNA follows: TGTGCCAGTACGCCGGGACTAGCAGAGACCCAGTACTTC.

The V and J genes are TRBV7-9 and TRBJ2-5, with 7 positions matching TRBD1. The J call may be faulty, since TRBJ2-7 better matches the DNA end. The CDR3 length is 15 residues. Per germline, CDR1 SEHNR and CDR2 FQNEAQ (reference sequence). The chain's CDR3 is CASSSRPGGRYEQYF. CDR3 DNA sequence: TGTGCCAGCAGCTCACGACCAGGGGGACGATACGAGCAGTACTTC.

The chain has TRBV6-2 or TRBV6-3 and TRBJ2-1; D gene ambiguous. Germline values: CDR1 MNHEY, CDR2 SVGEGT. V was shortened by 2 bases and J by 3 bases, with 11 bases between the two germline ends. CDR3 length: 15 amino acids. CDR3 bases: TGTGCCAGCAGTTACCTGCGGCTCGACTACAATGAGCAGTTCTTC. Its protein is CASSYLRLDYNEQFF.

The chain uses TRBV20-1 and TRBJ2-7, with 8 bases fitting TRBD1. CDR1 DFQATT and CDR2 SNEGSKA come from the germline V gene (reference sequence). J was trimmed by 5 bases and V by 1 base; bases with no gene match: 7. The CDR3 is 14 residues long. CDR3 sequence: CSARGNRGYDEQYF. The CDR3 nucleotides are TGCAGTGCTAGAGGGAACAGGGGGTACGACGAGCAGTACTTC.

The genes are TRBV6-5 and TRBJ2-5, with D hard to call. The CDR3 spans 16 residues. V gave up 0 bases and J gave up 2 bases, with 13 bases separating them. Germline CDR1 MNHEY, CDR2 SVGAGI. The CDR3 here is CASSYSSRGVQETQYF. Here the CDR3 DNA reads TGTGCCAGCAGTTACTCTTCTAGAGGTGTGCAAGAGACCCAGTACTTC.

The chain recombines TRBV4-3 with TRBJ2-7; tentative D call: TRBD1 (6 bases). Trimming removed 1 base at V and 2 bases at J, with 12 bases between. The CDR3 is made up of 15 amino acids. The V gene's germline CDR1 is LGHNA and CDR2 YSLEER. The CDR3 is CASSQGDTRTYEQYF. CDR3 nucleotide sequence: TGCGCCAGCAGCCAAGGGGACACCCGTACCTACGAGCAGTACTTC.

This clonotype was found a few times. V and J are TRBV3-1 and TRBJ2-5; TRBD2 matches at 8 bases. The CDR3 is made up of 15 amino acids. CDR1 and CDR2 (germline): LGHDT, YNNKEL (reference sequence). J was trimmed by 2 bases and V by 6 bases; bases with no gene match: 8. The CDR3 nucleotides are TGTGCCAGCAGTTCCGAGGTAGCGGGGCAAGAGACCCAGTACTTC. It is translated as CASSSEVAGQETQYF.